The sequence of this T cell receptor beta chain was determined in a study of T cell responses to AZD1222 COVID-19 vaccine (dated by TCRdb to the early 2020s). For context, the study as a whole: TCR sequencing covered some 240 trial participants: 200 to 210 given two doses of AZD1222 and 26 given two doses of MenACWY control vaccine. Enrollment into the trials was organized by age into subgroups of 18-55, 56-69 and 70-plus years, and those subgroups contained approximately 150, 30 and 60 TCR-sequenced participants, respectively. General findings and caveats noted by the study authors: Because no day 14 peak-response samples were available, repertoires were characterized only after the peak T cell response. Participants were mostly white British, with more females than males. The authors suggested clonal diversity may have been underestimated. A significant rise in spike-specific TCR breadth and depth was observed after two AZD1222 doses relative to day 0 and relative to MenACWY recipients. The 56-69-year group was small, and its depth increase did not reach significance, likely because of low power. Conclusions about previously exposed vaccinees are limited, since just 6 or 7 AZD1222 recipients were seropositive for SARS-CoV-2 at baseline. Nearly half of unique spike-specific TCRs reportedly recognized epitopes outside regions mutated in the B.1.351 and B.1.1.7 variants. The vaccine-associated CD4 TCRs covered the entire spike protein, and the dominant responses fell in regions 160-218 and 743-854.

The time point label, as the study defines it: about 28 days (+/-7) after the second vaccine dose. AZD1222 recipients given second doses at about 4 weeks or at about 12 weeks were pooled, since spike-specific TCR depth and breadth were not found to differ between the two schedules. The vaccinee samples were drawn from two UK trials, COV001 and COV002, one of which was a single-blind randomized controlled phase 2/3 trial testing AZD1222 (ChAdOx1 nCoV-19) in healthy adults. For TCRbeta chain sequencing, PBMC samples were collected from trial participants at day 0 and at day 28 after the second dose. The germline V end is reduced by 2 bases and the J end by 5 bases; junction bases left unmatched: 4. There are 15 amino acids in the CDR3, from cysteine to phenylalanine inclusive. CDR3 DNA only is kept here, 45 bases in frame from base 1. Looking up the germline V gene yields CDR1 KGHDR and CDR2 SFDVKD.

In the case of this clone: The antigen it recognizes is unknown. Nothing much larger sits one base from this clone, and base qualities are not available.

The CDR3 regions of human TCRbeta chains were analyzed by immunosequencing. In the original analysis: Repertoire TCRs were checked for matches against a reference library of SARS-CoV-2-specific TCRs that had been generated using the MIRA antigen-specificity platform. Breadth was defined as the fraction of unique TCRs that were SARS-CoV-2-associated. Depth was defined as the fraction of total T cells that were SARS-CoV-2-associated. Using the MIRA data, each spike-specific TCR was mapped to the spike region that the TCR reacts to and placed in a CD4 or CD8 class. Log10-transformed breadth and depth values were compared by one-way ANOVA with Sidak's multiple comparisons tests. TCRdb mirrors the immuneACCESS table, restricted to in-frame sequences. Some clones are absent from its copies; in checked studies, under half trace to an unresolved V gene, and the reason for the others is unknown. The D gene and trimming were derived from the DNA, and the V and J assignments and clone size from that table. The sample profile shows fewer than 200,000 clones; just over 85% of them were found once. The ten top clones hold 9.5% to 13% of the sample.

The receptor was derived from an adult who received the AZD1222 COVID-19 vaccine. Specimen: peripheral blood, collected 28 days after the second AZD1222 dose. The chain employs TRBV24-1 and TRBJ2-2; 7 bases in the middle match TRBD1. CDR3 protein: CATSDSRQGTGELFF. The nucleotide sequence is TGTGCCACCAGTGATTCCAGACAGGGAACCGGGGAGCTGTTTTTT.